The 12 T cell receptor beta chains reported below all come from one sample, sequenced in a study of CXCR3-negative and CXCR3-positive naive CD8 T cells. For these TCRs, the target antigens are not known. Study-wide results and caveats: More hydrophobic TRB CDR3s were found in CXCR3-positive naive cells than in CXCR3-negative naive cells.

The method, 5' RACE with UMI labels, was used to prepare the TRB cDNA libraries. With the 5' RACE reads reprocessed, TCRdb shows one record per CDR3 protein and no DNA. The sample has 110,000 or so distinct CDR3 sequences, and its top ten clones hold about 0.34%. Sequenced material: naive CXCR3+ CD8+ T cells from blood. Indicated subset: CD45RO-CCR7+CD27+CD95- naive CD8+ T cells expressing CXCR3 (TNR3+). The origin of the receptors is a human donor in good health. Some clones in this sample may be carry-over from other donors' samples.

The V and J genes are TRBV5-1 and TRBJ1-1. The CDR3 is made up of 11 amino acids. Germline V gene sequence: CDR1 SGHRS, CDR2 YFSETQ. The CDR3 spells CASSIGTEAFF.

The chain has TRBV20-1 and TRBJ2-3; TCRdb names TRBD1, which stays unverified in the absence of DNA. Per the germline V gene, CDR1 is DFQATT and CDR2 is SNEGSKA (reference sequence). The CDR3 consists of 16 residues. This chain's CDR3 is CSAPGPPSPSTDTQYF.

This rearrangement joins TRBV7-9 to TRBJ2-5. Germline CDR1 and CDR2: SEHNR and FQNEAQ (reference sequence). The length of the CDR3 is 12 residues. CDR3 residues: CASSSLKETPYF. The variable domain in full, with the rest retrieved from reference TRBV7-9 and TRBJ2-5, is DTGVSQNPRHKITKRGQNVTFRCDPISEHNRLYWYRQTLGQGPEFLTYFQNEAQLEKSRLLSDRFSAERPKGSFSTLEIQRTEQGDSAMYLCASSSLKETPYFGPGTRLLVL.

CDR3 sequence reads: CTSSVGQVDTGELFF. This chain joins TRBV2 and TRBJ2-2; checking the TCRdb D call of TRBD1 is not possible without DNA. The length of the CDR3 is 15 residues. Germline assignment: CDR1 SNHLY and CDR2 FYNNEI.

The chain carries TRBV15 and TRBJ1-2. Germline V gene lookup returns CDR1 LNHNV and CDR2 YYDKDF (reference sequence). The CDR3 extends over 17 amino acids. CDR3 region: CATSMDELGGYNYGYTF.

Here the CDR3 reads CASSLARGMVEQFF. The genes are TRBV12-3 or TRBV12-4 and TRBJ2-1; checking the TCRdb D call of TRBD1 is not possible without DNA. The CDR3 runs 14 residues.

The chain recombines TRBV11-2 with TRBJ2-5; TCRdb lists TRBD1, though no DNA is available to test this call. The CDR3 is made up of 14 amino acids. From germline, CDR1 is SGHAT and CDR2 FQNNGV. The CDR3 region is CASSLDLGAETQYF.

The chain carries TRBV7-9 and TRBJ2-1. The CDR3 is 14 amino acids. Germline lookup yields CDR1 SEHNR and CDR2 FQNEAQ (reference sequence). This chain's CDR3 is CAIPWRGSYNEQFF.

The chain has TRBV4-1 and TRBJ2-7; absent DNA, TCRdb's TRBD1 call cannot be checked. The germline gives CDR1 MGHRA, CDR2 YSYEKL. The CDR3 covers 14 residues. The CDR3 protein is CASSRPGGSREQYF.

The chain uses TRBV4-1 and TRBJ2-1; TCRdb designates TRBD1, a call that cannot be tested without DNA. This CDR3 has 13 residues. Germline V gene data show CDR1 as MGHRA and CDR2 as YSYEKL. CDR3 region: CASSLSPRAEQFF.

The CDR3 is CSVEDGTSSYTQYF. This rearrangement joins TRBV29-1 to TRBJ2-3; the D call of TRBD1 rests on TCRdb alone, since no DNA is present to check it. The CDR3 totals 14 residues. Germline CDR1 is SQVTM and CDR2 is ANQGSEA.

The rearrangement joins TRBV7-9 to TRBJ1-1; TCRdb names TRBD1, which stays unverified in the absence of DNA. Per the germline V gene, CDR1 is SEHNR and CDR2 is FQNEAQ (reference sequence). CDR3 length equals 13 residues. The CDR3 here is CASSLDRVTEAFF.